These T cell receptor beta chains were read from a single sample in a study of control samples from healthy donors and cancer patients. Data came from immunoSEQ multiplex PCR; TCRdb stores just in-frame clones and leaves some out. The top ten hold roughly 2.8% of the sample, which has roughly 45,000 clones, 65% to 90% seen once. What was sequenced was PBMCs. The receptors were gathered from a woman aged 45 to 65 with lung cancer. Both conserved end residues are part of each CDR3. D genes are given only for firm matches. Clone size, where shown, is once, few, many, or a class for clones that have expanded.

TRBV19,TRBJ1-1,NA,NA,TGTGCCAGTAGGGGGGTGGGTTTGAACACTGAAGCTTTCTTT,CASRGVGLNTEAFF
TRBV19,TRBJ2-6,NA,medium-sized,TGTGCCAGTAGGCCCCACCCGGGACTCAGCTCTGGGGCCAACGTCCTGACTTTC,CASRPHPGLSSGANVLTF
TRBV7-9,TRBJ1-1,NA,NA,TGTGCCAGCAGCTTAGGGGCCGGGAACACTGAAGCTTTCTTT,CASSLGAGNTEAFF
TRBV4-3,TRBJ1-5,NA,NA,TGCGCCAGCAGCCAAGATCTACTAGGACGTCAGCCCCAGCATTTT,CASSQDLLGRQPQHF
TRBV7-9,TRBJ1-4,NA,NA,TGTGCCAGCAGCCCTAGGGCCCTCAACCAAAAACTGTTTTTT,CASSPRALNQKLFF
TRBV5-5,TRBJ2-5,TRBD1,NA,TGTGCCAGCAGCTTCGGGGACAGCCAAGAGACCCAGTACTTC,CASSFGDSQETQYF
TRBV5-6,TRBJ1-6,NA,few,TGTGCCAGCAGCCGGAACGGGGGAGATAATTCACCCCTCCACTTT,CASSRNGGDNSPLHF
TRBV5-4,TRBJ1-4,NA,NA,TGTGCCAGCAGCTTTACGGCTCTGACTACGGTGGGGAAACTGTTTTTT,CASSFTALTTVGKLFF
TRBV19,TRBJ2-7,TRBD1,once,TGTGCCAGTACTGGGACAGGGACCTACGAGCAGTACTTC,CASTGTGTYEQYF
TRBV7-9,TRBJ2-1,NA,NA,TGTGCCAGCAGCTTTTCACACAGCAATGAGCAGTTCTTC,CASSFSHSNEQFF
TRBV7-6,TRBJ2-5,TRBD2,NA,TGTGCCAGCAGCTTAGAACTAGCGGGGCAAGAGACCCAGTACTTC,CASSLELAGQETQYF
TRBV11-2,TRBJ1-1,NA,NA,TGTGCCAGCAGCTTAGATGCCAGGGATACTGAAGCTTTCTTT,CASSLDARDTEAFF
TRBV6-1,TRBJ1-6,NA,NA,TGTGCCAGCAGTGAACCGAAGGCTTTTGTCCCCCTCCACTTT,CASSEPKAFVPLHF
TRBV3-1/TRBV3-2,TRBJ1-5,TRBD1,NA,TGCGCCAGCAGCCAAGGTTACAGGGGCCCTCTCAATCAGCCCCAGCATTTT,CASSQGYRGPLNQPQHF
TRBV4-2,TRBJ1-2,TRBD1,NA,TGTGCCAGCAGCGACCAGACAGGGGGTCTAATGGTATACACCTTC,CASSDQTGGLMVYTF
TRBV27,TRBJ2-2,TRBD1,NA,TGTGCCACCCCGGGACAGGGGGCATCCGGGGAGCTGTTTTTT,CATPGQGASGELFF
TRBV5-6,TRBJ1-3,TRBD1,NA,TGTGCCAGCAGCTTGGAGGACAGGGTTAAGCCTGGAAACACCATATATTTT,CASSLEDRVKPGNTIYF
TRBV2,TRBJ2-6,NA,NA,TGTGCCAGCAGCCCCCAATTATCTGGGGCCAACGTCCTGACTTTC,CASSPQLSGANVLTF
TRBV5-1,TRBJ1-3,NA,NA,TGCGCCAGCAGCTTGAGGTCAGGGCTCTCTGGAAACACCATATATTTT,CASSLRSGLSGNTIYF
TRBV15,TRBJ1-2,NA,once,TGTGCCACCAGCAGAGATAGCAGTGGCTATGGCTACACCTTC,CATSRDSSGYGYTF
TRBV5-8,TRBJ2-2,NA,NA,TGTGCCAGCAGATTGGGGGTAGCGAACACCGGGGAGCTGTTTTTT,CASRLGVANTGELFF
TRBV7-2,TRBJ1-5,NA,NA,TGTGCCAGCAGCTTAGGGGGGATGAGAGCCGATCAGCCCCAGCATTTT,CASSLGGMRADQPQHF
TRBV24-1,TRBJ1-5,NA,once,TGTGCCACCAGTGGTCTGGGCAATCAGCCCCAGCATTTT,CATSGLGNQPQHF
TRBV5-6,TRBJ2-7,NA,NA,TGTGCCAGCAGCCGTAACGGGCAGGGGGGCCACGAGCAGTACTTC,CASSRNGQGGHEQYF
TRBV7-3,TRBJ2-2,TRBD2,NA,TGTGCCAGCAGCTCCCTGGGGGGAGGGTCTAGCACCGGGGAGCTGTTTTTT,CASSSLGGGSSTGELFF
TRBV7-6,TRBJ1-5,TRBD1,NA,TGTGCCAGCAGCGGGGGACAGATCGGCCAGCCCCAGCATTTT,CASSGGQIGQPQHF
TRBV7-2,TRBJ2-3,NA,NA,TGTGCCAGCAGGGGAAAGGAAGGGAACACAGATACGCAGTATTTT,CASRGKEGNTDTQYF
TRBV7-6,TRBJ2-3,TRBD1,few,TGTGCCAGCAGCTTAGAGGGGGCTCTCACAGATACGCAGTATTTT,CASSLEGALTDTQYF
TRBV5-1,TRBJ2-1,NA,NA,TGCGCCAGCAGCATTCTGCAGACAGGCGGGAATGAGCAGTTCTTC,CASSILQTGGNEQFF